This T cell receptor (beta chain) was sequenced in a study of long-term antiretroviral therapy in people with HIV. Study-wide results and caveats: Blood sampling spanned 2004 to 2017, possibly under older ART regimens. Post-treatment diversity went higher with ART but stayed below transplant donor controls.

For each donor, at least one pre-ART and at least two post-ART PBMC samples were available. The samples comprised roughly 0.9-10 million cryopreserved PBMC ahead of DNA extraction. The libraries were made with immunoSEQ v3.0 at survey level. The method was immunoSEQ multiplex PCR; TCRdb's version includes in-frame clones alone and lacks a portion of them. The data show fewer than 30,000 clones, about 86% seen once. In this sample, this clone turned up once. Its antigen is unidentified. The ends were cut back, 4 bases at V and 4 bases at J, with 13 bases in the middle. This CDR3 region has 14 residues. Per the germline V gene, CDR1 is SGHVS and CDR2 is FNYEAQ.

The TCR originated in a woman aged 25 to 39 with HIV. The chain uses TRBV7-6 and TRBJ1-1, with D possibly matching TRBD1 (5 bases). Sequenced here: unsorted PBMCs, sampled 0.8 years after starting antiretroviral therapy. The CDR3 DNA reads as TGTGCCAGCAGCTCCGGTCATGGGGGCACTGAAGCTTTCTTT. Residues: CASSSGHGGTEAFF.